The following is a TCR beta chain sequence with its context. V lost 5 bases to trimming and J lost 4 bases, with 15 bases between them. In germline, CDR1 is SEHNR, CDR2 FQNEAQ (reference sequence). CDR3 length: 14 residues. These data come from a study of T-cell memory formation after mild COVID-19. TCRdb ran MiXCR on the 5' RACE reads and lists one entry per CDR3 protein. Of 390,000 or so distinct CDR3 sequences listed, about 16% are singletons. The source is a man younger than 35 who had mild COVID-19 (a few samples of this study predate the infection). Cell type and time point are not known. V usage is TRBV7-9 and J usage is TRBJ2-7; no firm D call. The sequenced material came from PBMCs or a T cell subset sorted from them (not recorded which). CDR3 loop: CASSLLGVRYEQYF. The CDR3 nucleotides are TGTGCCAGCAGCCTCCTCGGAGTGCGGTACGAGCAGTACTTC.